Below, 21 T cell receptor beta chains from the same sample are listed, as sequenced in a study of CD8 T cells in ankylosing spondylitis. Study-wide results and limits: In ankylosing spondylitis blood, a motif of roughly eight highly homologous TCR beta variants appeared characteristic.

These TCRs' antigens remain unknown. TCRdb re-analysed the 5' RACE reads in MiXCR, keeping a single row per CDR3 protein. The sample lists roughly 470,000 distinct CDR3 sequences, 25% to 30% occurring once. Sequences were obtained from blood, either unsorted or a sorted T cell fraction (not recorded which). The receptor source for this set is a male donor with ankylosing spondylitis.

This chain uses TRBV18 with TRBJ2-7, with 9 positions matching TRBD1. V was pared by 4 bases and J by 5 bases, with 9 bases of the junction left unmatched. Germline CDR1 is KGHSH and CDR2 is LQKENI. The CDR3 sequence is 15 residues long. The CDR3 DNA is TGTGCCAGCTCACTAGCCGGGACAGGGATGGACGAGCAGTACTTC. This encodes CASSLAGTGMDEQYF.

This clonotype was counted a few times. The chain links TRBV24-1 to TRBJ2-2; the match to TRBD2 covers 11 bases. Trimming cost V 4 bases and J 4 bases; bases outside gene matches: 7. CDR1 and CDR2 (germline): KGHDR, SFDVKD. The CDR3 totals 17 residues. The CDR3 is CATSDPSGRLGTGELFF. The CDR3 DNA follows: TGTGCCACCAGTGACCCTAGCGGGAGGCTCGGCACCGGGGAGCTGTTTTTT.

This clonotype was found many times. The chain employs TRBV5-6 and TRBJ2-2; 7 bases are a match to TRBD1. Losses at the gene ends were 4 bases for V and 4 bases for J; bases not matched to a gene: 10. Germline CDR1 is SGHDT and CDR2 is YYEEEE. The CDR3 has 16 amino acids. This CDR3 is CASSLIPGQSTGELFF. For the CDR3, the DNA is TGTGCCAGCAGCCTAATACCGGGACAGAGCACCGGGGAGCTGTTTTTT.

This chain links TRBV29-1 with TRBJ2-2; D uncertain. V was cut by 0 bases and J by 4 bases, with 15 bases left in between. Per the germline V gene, CDR1 is SQVTM and CDR2 is ANQGSEA. The CDR3 is made up of 16 amino acids. CDR3 coding DNA: TGCAGCGTTGAAGAAACGGCTAAGCGAAGCACCGGGGAGCTGTTTTTT. Its protein product is CSVEETAKRSTGELFF.

This clonotype came up many times. The rearrangement links TRBV3-1 to TRBJ1-2; no firm D call. CDR3 size: 14 residues. Trimming left V 4 bases short and J 8 bases short, with 17 bases between. Germline CDR1 is LGHDT and CDR2 is YNNKEL (reference sequence). The CDR3 nucleotides are TGTGCCAGCAGCCCCGGCGGGTTTAAGCTCGGCTACACCTTC. This sequence encodes CASSPGGFKLGYTF.

This clonotype came up many times. The chain is built from TRBV30 and TRBJ1-1, with D perhaps matching TRBD1 (6 bases). Per germline, CDR1 GTSNPN and CDR2 SVGIG (reference sequence). The V end was cut by 8 bases, the J end by 10 bases, with 14 bases between. The CDR3 loop spans 10 amino acids. CDR3 DNA sequence: TGTGCCGGCTACAGGGAGAGAGCTTTCTTT. As protein: CAGYRERAFF.

The genes are TRBV24-1 and TRBJ2-1, with TRBD2 matching over 14 bases. The CDR3 covers 14 residues. The V gene end was trimmed by 7 bases and the J gene end by 5 bases; junction bases not matched to a gene: 0. The germline V gene encodes CDR1 KGHDR and CDR2 SFDVKD. DNA of the CDR3: TGTGCCACCAGGGGACTAGCGGGAGACAATGAGCAGTTCTTC. Protein sequence: CATRGLAGDNEQFF.

The table lists this clonotype with many counts. The V and J genes are TRBV7-2 and TRBJ1-2; the D is unclear. The CDR3 covers 14 residues. Germline assignment: CDR1 SGHTA and CDR2 FQGNSA. Trimming took off 6 bases at V and 4 bases at J, with 15 bases between the two ends. This CDR3 is CASRLRIGFYGYTF. In nucleotides, the CDR3 is TGTGCCAGCAGGTTAAGAATAGGGTTCTATGGCTACACCTTC.

The chain is built from TRBV29-1 and TRBJ2-1; 7 nucleotides agree with TRBD2. The CDR3 contains 14 residues. Germline V CDR1 and CDR2: SQVTM, ANQGSEA. Trimming at V came to 4 bases and at J to 5 bases, leaving 8 bases not matched to a gene. In DNA, the CDR3 is TGCAGCGTTGTGGGAGGGATCGGTGACAATGAGCAGTTCTTC. The encoded protein is CSVVGGIGDNEQFF.

This clonotype was counted a few times. The V and J genes are TRBV5-1 and TRBJ2-3; D is tentatively TRBD1 or TRBD2 (5 bases each). Germline V gene sequence: CDR1 SGHRS, CDR2 YFSETQ. Trimming took 3 bases from V and 0 from J, leaving 14 bases between them. This CDR3 has 16 residues. This chain's CDR3 is CASSSKDGASTDTQYF. The CDR3 DNA follows: TGCGCCAGCAGCTCCAAGGACGGGGCTAGCACAGATACGCAGTATTTT.

The chain joins TRBV6-7 to TRBJ2-5; D remains unclear. TRBV6-7 is given ORF status, its function remaining uncertain. V lost 3 bases, J lost 5 bases, and 10 bases lay in between. The CDR3 is 13 amino acids. This CDR3 reads CASSYQTPETQYF. CDR3 nucleotide sequence: TGTGCCAGCAGTTATCAGACCCCCGAGACCCAGTACTTC.

The V call is TRBV9, the J call TRBJ1-6; D is uncertain. V lost 4 bases and J lost 8, with 16 bases in between. The CDR3 covers 15 residues. From germline, CDR1 is SGDLS and CDR2 YYNGEE. CDR3 DNA: TGTGCCAGCAGCCAAAGTAGGACTGGGGATTCACCCCTCCACTTT. This encodes CASSQSRTGDSPLHF.

The chain couples TRBV28 to TRBJ2-1; weak D call: TRBD2 (5 bases). V lost 2 bases to trimming and J lost 10 bases, with 15 bases between them. The length of the CDR3 is 14 residues. Germline V gene lookup returns CDR1 MDHEN and CDR2 SYDVKM. The CDR3, as DNA: TGTGCCAGCAGTTTACTTGACCGGGGTTTCGAGCAGTTCTTC. Translation gives CASSLLDRGFEQFF.

The V and J genes are TRBV24-1 and TRBJ2-1; TRBD2 matches 13 bases. The CDR3 runs to 18 residues. V trimming: 4 bases; J trimming: 1 base; junction bases outside the gene matches: 6. The V gene's germline CDR1 is KGHDR and CDR2 SFDVKD. This CDR3 is CATSDAGLAGDSYNEQFF. The CDR3 DNA sequence: TGTGCCACCAGTGACGCTGGACTAGCGGGAGATTCCTACAATGAGCAGTTCTTC.

The chain recombines TRBV20-1 with TRBJ2-5; D remains unclear. CDR1 is DFQATT and CDR2 is SNEGSKA in the germline V gene (reference sequence). V was shortened by 8 bases and J by 7 bases, with 11 bases between the two germline ends. The CDR3 loop spans 10 amino acids. DNA for the CDR3: TGCAGTTTTTATAAGTCGACCCAGTACTTC. Its protein is CSFYKSTQYF.

This clonotype was observed at least ten times. The rearrangement uses TRBV2 and TRBJ2-5, with 10 bases lining up with TRBD2. Germline V gives CDR1 SNHLY, CDR2 FYNNEI. The CDR3 length is 14 residues. CDR3 sequence (DNA): TGTGCGTCTGGGCTAGCGGGAGAAGGAGAGACCCAGTACTTC. Translated: CASGLAGEGETQYF.

The rearrangement links TRBV29-1 to TRBJ2-5; unclear D gene. The CDR3 is 12 residues long. Looked up from germline, CDR1 is SQVTM and CDR2 is ANQGSEA. V was trimmed by 4 bases and J by 2 bases, leaving 8 bases between them. The CDR3 region is CSVVGDQETQYF. CDR3 DNA: TGCAGCGTTGTAGGTGATCAAGAGACCCAGTACTTC.

The chain links TRBV6-1 to TRBJ2-5; no clear D. Trimming shortened V by 5 bases and J by 3 bases, and 10 bases separated the two germline ends. The CDR3 length is 13 residues. CDR1 MNHNS and CDR2 SASEGT come from the germline V gene. CDR3: CASSKGREETQYF. The DNA of the CDR3 is TGTGCCAGCAGTAAAGGACGGGAAGAGACCCAGTACTTC.

This clonotype was seen a few times. This chain joins TRBV5-5 and TRBJ2-5, with 9 bases aligning to TRBD1. The V and J ends lost 4 bases and 1 base, in that order; junction bases with no gene match: 8. CDR1 and CDR2 from the germline V gene are SGHKS and YYEKEE (reference sequence). The CDR3 length is 16 residues. The CDR3 region is CASSPGTGLGQETQYF. CDR3 sequence (DNA): TGTGCCAGCAGCCCGGGGACAGGGCTAGGCCAAGAGACCCAGTACTTC.

The chain has TRBV11-2 and TRBJ2-7; a weak D match, TRBD1 (6 bases). The CDR3 loop spans 16 amino acids. The germline V gene has CDR1 SGHAT and CDR2 FQNNGV. V lost 4 bases to trimming and J lost 3 bases, with 19 bases between them. The CDR3 loop is CASSSNPQGNNYEQYV. The CDR3 bases are TGTGCCAGCAGCTCGAACCCGCAGGGGAACAACTACGAGCAGTACGTC.

This clonotype has a handful of counts. The chain has TRBV2 and TRBJ1-5; D is possibly TRBD1 (5 bases). Trimming took off 6 bases at V and 6 bases at J, with 9 bases between the two ends. Germline CDR1 is SNHLY and CDR2 is FYNNEI. CDR3 length: 12 residues. The CDR3: CASRTGTQPQHF. The CDR3 bases are TGTGCCAGCAGAACAGGAACTCAGCCCCAGCATTTT.